The 8 T cell receptor beta chains reported below all come from one sample, sequenced in a study of technical replicates of blood from a few donors. The protocol was immunoSEQ multiplex PCR, while the TCRdb copy is restricted to in-frame clones and leaves out a portion. The sample consists of roughly 71,000 clones, about 95% of them appearing once. The sample taken for sequencing was T cells isolated from PBMCs. The origin of the receptors is a human donor in good health.

V and J are TRBV2 and TRBJ1-2; 8 bases map to TRBD1. Germline V gene sequence: CDR1 SNHLY, CDR2 FYNNEI. V lost 0 bases and J lost 3; bases outside the gene matches: 9. The CDR3 is made up of 17 amino acids. As DNA, the CDR3 is TGTGCCAGCAGTGAAGCTAGGACAGGGATAAATTACTATGGCTACACCTTC. This translates into CASSEARTGINYYGYTF.

This chain connects TRBV4-1 to TRBJ2-7; tentatively, D is TRBD2 (5 bases). Germline CDR1 and CDR2: MGHRA and YSYEKL. V dropped 0 bases and J dropped 1 base, with 16 bases sitting between them. The CDR3 spans 17 residues. The CDR3 here is CASSQDMAGHRSYEQYF. In nucleotides, the CDR3 is TGCGCCAGCAGCCAAGATATGGCGGGCCATCGTTCCTACGAGCAGTACTTC.

V gene TRBV6-6 combines with J gene TRBJ1-2; a weak D match, TRBD1 (5 bases). Trimming removed 0 bases from V and 0 bases from J, with 11 bases in between. Looked up from germline, CDR1 is MNHNY and CDR2 is SVGAGI (reference sequence). The CDR3 runs 16 residues. The CDR3 protein is CASSYSGQATNYGYTF. CDR3 sequence (DNA): TGTGCCAGCAGTTACTCGGGGCAGGCAACTAACTATGGCTACACCTTC.

This chain uses TRBV18 with TRBJ2-3, with 11 bases that match TRBD1. V was clipped by 9 bases and J by 6 bases; unmatched bases: 8. The CDR3 extends over 14 amino acids. Germline CDR1 reads KGHSH; CDR2 reads LQKENI. The CDR3 sequence: CASHGTGGVDTQYF. CDR3 nucleotide sequence: TGTGCCAGTCACGGGACAGGGGGAGTGGATACGCAGTATTTT.

DNA of the CDR3: TGTGCCAGCAGCACCATGAGCGGGGGATACGAGCAGTACTTC. Translation: CASSTMSGGYEQYF. The chain has TRBV7-2 and TRBJ2-7, with 8 bases lining up with TRBD2. Germline trimming cut 5 bases from V and 4 bases from J; bases unmatched to any gene: 7. The CDR3 loop spans 14 amino acids. Germline-derived CDR1 and CDR2 are SGHTA and FQGNSA.

The chain recombines TRBV19 with TRBJ2-7; 9 nucleotides agree with TRBD2. After removal of 6 bases from V and 6 bases from J, the junction contained 6 bases not matched to a gene. The CDR3 consists of 13 residues. CDR1 is LNHDA, CDR2 SQIVND, per germline (reference sequence). CDR3 in DNA: TGTGCCAGTAGCGAGGCGGGGGGGCGCGAGCAGTACTTC. Its translation: CASSEAGGREQYF.

The rearrangement joins TRBV6-1 to TRBJ2-1; the D gene is possibly TRBD2 (5 bases). Between the trimmed V and J ends, which lost 0 bases and 10 bases, there was a span of 19 bases. The CDR3 contains 16 residues. CDR1 and CDR2 (germline): MNHNS, SASEGT. The DNA for the CDR3 is TGTGCCAGCAGTGAAGCTTCTTATGGGAGAGGTTGGGAGCAGTTCTTC. Translated: CASSEASYGRGWEQFF.

The chain joins TRBV13 to TRBJ2-3; 9 nucleotides match TRBD2. Germline-derived CDR1 and CDR2 are PRHDT and FYEKMQ (reference sequence). The CDR3 spans 18 residues. The V gene end was trimmed by 1 base and the J gene end by 4 bases; junction bases not matched to a gene: 12. The CDR3 region is CASSLALGSGGFADTQYF. For the CDR3, the DNA is TGTGCCAGCAGCTTAGCCCTCGGCAGCGGGGGGTTCGCAGATACGCAGTATTTT.